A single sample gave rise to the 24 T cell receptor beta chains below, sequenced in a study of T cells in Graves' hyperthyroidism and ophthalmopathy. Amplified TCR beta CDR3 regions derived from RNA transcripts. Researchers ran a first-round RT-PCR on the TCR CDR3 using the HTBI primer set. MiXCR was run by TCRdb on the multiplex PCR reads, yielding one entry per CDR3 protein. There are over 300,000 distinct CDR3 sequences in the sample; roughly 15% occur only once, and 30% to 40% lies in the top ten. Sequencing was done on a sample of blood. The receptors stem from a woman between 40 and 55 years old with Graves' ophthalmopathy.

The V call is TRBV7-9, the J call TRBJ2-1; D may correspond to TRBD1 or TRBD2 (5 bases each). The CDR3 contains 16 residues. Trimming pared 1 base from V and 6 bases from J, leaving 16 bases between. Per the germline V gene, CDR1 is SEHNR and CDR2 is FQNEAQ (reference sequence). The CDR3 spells CASSLDEGSPPNEQFF. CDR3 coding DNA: TGTGCCAGCAGCTTAGATGAGGGGTCCCCCCCCAATGAGCAGTTCTTC.

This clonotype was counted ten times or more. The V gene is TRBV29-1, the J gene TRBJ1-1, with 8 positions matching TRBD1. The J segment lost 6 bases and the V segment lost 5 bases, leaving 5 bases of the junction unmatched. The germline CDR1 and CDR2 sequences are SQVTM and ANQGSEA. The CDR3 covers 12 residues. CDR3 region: CSVTGGASEAFF. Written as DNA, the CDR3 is TGCAGCGTTACAGGGGGAGCCTCTGAAGCTTTCTTT. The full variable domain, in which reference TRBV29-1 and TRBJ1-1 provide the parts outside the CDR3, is SAVISQKPSRDICQRGTSLTIQCQVDSQVTMMFWYRQQPGQSLTLIATANQGSEATYESGFVIDKFPISRPNLTFSTLTVSNMSPEDSSIYLCSVTGGASEAFFGQGTRLTVV.

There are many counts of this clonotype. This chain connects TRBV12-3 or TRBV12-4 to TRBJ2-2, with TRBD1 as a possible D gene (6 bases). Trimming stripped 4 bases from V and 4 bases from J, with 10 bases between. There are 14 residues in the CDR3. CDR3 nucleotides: TGTGCCAGCAGTTCCACAGGGACCACCGGGGAGCTGTTTTTT. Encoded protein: CASSSTGTTGELFF.

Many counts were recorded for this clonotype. CDR3 residues: CASSLVGAFF. The CDR3 DNA is TGTGCCAGCAGCTTAGTTGGAGCTTTCTTT. The rearrangement uses TRBV11-2 and TRBJ1-1; D remains unclear. CDR1 and CDR2 from the germline V gene are SGHAT and FQNNGV. This CDR3 region has 10 residues. The V and J ends lost 1 base and 10 bases respectively, with 4 bases between them.

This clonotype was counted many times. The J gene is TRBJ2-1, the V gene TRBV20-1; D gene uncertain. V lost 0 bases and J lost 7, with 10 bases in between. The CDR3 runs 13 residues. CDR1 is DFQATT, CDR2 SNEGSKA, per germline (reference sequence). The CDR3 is CSARDLRRNEQFF. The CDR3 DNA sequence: TGCAGTGCTAGAGACCTAAGGCGGAATGAGCAGTTCTTC.

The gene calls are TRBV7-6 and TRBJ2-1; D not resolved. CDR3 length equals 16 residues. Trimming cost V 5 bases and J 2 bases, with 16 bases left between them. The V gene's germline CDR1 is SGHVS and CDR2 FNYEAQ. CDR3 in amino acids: CASSPYRVGPYNEQFF. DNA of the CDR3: TGTGCCAGCAGCCCCTACCGGGTGGGTCCCTACAATGAGCAGTTCTTC.

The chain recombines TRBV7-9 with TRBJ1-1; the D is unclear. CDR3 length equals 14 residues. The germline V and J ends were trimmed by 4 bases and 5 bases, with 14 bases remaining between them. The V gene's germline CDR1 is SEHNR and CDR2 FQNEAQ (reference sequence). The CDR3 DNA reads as TGTGCCAGCAGCTCCGCGGAGGCGTTGACTGAAGCTTTCTTT. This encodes CASSSAEALTEAFF.

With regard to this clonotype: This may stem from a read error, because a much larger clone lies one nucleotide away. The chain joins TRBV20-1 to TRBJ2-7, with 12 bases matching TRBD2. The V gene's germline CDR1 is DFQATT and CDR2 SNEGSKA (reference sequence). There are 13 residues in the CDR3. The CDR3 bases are TGCAGGGCTAGCGGGAGGGGCGGCTACGAGCAGTACTTC. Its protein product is CRASGRGGYEQYF.

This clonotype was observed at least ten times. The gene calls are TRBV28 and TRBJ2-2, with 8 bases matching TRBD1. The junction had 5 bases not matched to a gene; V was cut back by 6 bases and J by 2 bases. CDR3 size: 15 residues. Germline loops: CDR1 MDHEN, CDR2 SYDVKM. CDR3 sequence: CASRSGGANTGELFF. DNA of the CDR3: TGTGCCAGCAGGTCAGGGGGCGCAAACACCGGGGAGCTGTTTTTT.

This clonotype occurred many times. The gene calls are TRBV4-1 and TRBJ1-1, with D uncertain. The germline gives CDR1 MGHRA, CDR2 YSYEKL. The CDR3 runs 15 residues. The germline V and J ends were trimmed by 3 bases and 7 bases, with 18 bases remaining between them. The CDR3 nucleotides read TGCGCCAGCAGCCATTCAATCAACAGCGACGGTGAAGCTTTCTTT. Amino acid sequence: CASSHSINSDGEAFF.

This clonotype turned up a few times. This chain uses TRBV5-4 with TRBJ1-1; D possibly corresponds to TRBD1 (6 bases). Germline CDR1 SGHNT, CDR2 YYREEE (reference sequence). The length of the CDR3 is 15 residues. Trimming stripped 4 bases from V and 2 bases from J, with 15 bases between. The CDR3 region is CASSRPLGANTEAFF. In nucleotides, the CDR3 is TGTGCCAGCAGCCGCCCCTTGGGGGCCAACACTGAAGCTTTCTTT. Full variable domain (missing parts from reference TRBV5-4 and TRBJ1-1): ETGVTQSPTHLIKTRGQQVTLRCSSQSGHNTVSWYQQALGQGPQFIFQYYREEENGRGNFPPRFSGLQFPNYSSELNVNALELDDSALYLCASSRPLGANTEAFFGQGTRLTVV.

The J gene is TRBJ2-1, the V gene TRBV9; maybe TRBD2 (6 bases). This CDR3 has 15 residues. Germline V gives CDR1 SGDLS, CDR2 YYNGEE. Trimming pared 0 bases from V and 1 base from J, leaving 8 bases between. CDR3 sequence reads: CASSVGGRSYNEQFF. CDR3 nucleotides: TGTGCCAGCAGCGTAGGGGGGAGGTCCTACAATGAGCAGTTCTTC.

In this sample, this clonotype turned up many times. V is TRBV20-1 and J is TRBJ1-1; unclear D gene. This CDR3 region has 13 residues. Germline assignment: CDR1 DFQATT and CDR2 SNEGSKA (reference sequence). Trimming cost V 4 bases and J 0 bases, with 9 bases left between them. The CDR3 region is CSATRTVNTEAFF. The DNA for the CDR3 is TGCAGTGCTACTAGGACGGTGAACACTGAAGCTTTCTTT.

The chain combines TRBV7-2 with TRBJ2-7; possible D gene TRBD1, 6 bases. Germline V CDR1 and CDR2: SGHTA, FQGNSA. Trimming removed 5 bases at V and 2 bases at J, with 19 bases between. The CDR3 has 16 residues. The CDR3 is CASSLNNLRQAYEQYF. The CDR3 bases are TGTGCCAGCAGCCTCAACAATCTGAGACAGGCCTACGAGCAGTACTTC.

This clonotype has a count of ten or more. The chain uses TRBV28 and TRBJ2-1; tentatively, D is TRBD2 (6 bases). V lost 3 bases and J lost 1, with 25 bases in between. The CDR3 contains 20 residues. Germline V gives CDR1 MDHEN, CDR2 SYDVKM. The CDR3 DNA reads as TGTGCCAGCAGTTTCCCCTTCCGGAGGACTACCTTAAAATCCTACAATGAGCAGTTCTTC. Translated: CASSFPFRRTTLKSYNEQFF.

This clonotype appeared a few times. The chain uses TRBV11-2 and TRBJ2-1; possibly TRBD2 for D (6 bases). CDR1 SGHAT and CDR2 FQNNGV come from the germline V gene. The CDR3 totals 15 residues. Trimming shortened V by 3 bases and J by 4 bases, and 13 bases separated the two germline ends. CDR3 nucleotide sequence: TGTGCCAGCAGCTTGGTCTCGGGGGTTTACAATGAGCAGTTCTTC. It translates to CASSLVSGVYNEQFF.

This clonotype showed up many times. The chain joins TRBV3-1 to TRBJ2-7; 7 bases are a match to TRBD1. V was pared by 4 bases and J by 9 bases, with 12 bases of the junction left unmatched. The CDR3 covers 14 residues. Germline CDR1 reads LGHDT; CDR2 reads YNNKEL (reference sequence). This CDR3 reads CASSPDRDSSRQYF. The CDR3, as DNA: TGTGCCAGCAGCCCAGACAGGGATAGTTCTCGGCAGTACTTC.

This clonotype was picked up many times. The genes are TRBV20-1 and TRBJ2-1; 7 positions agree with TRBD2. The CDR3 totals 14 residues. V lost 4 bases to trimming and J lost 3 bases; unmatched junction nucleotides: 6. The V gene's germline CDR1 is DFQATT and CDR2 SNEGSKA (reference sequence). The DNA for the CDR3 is TGCAGTGCTAACCTTGCGGGAGTCTACAATGAGCAGTTCTTC. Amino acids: CSANLAGVYNEQFF.

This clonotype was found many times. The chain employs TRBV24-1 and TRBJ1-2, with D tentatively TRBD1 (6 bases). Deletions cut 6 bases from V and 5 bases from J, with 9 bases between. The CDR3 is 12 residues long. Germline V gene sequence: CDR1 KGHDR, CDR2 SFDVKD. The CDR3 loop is CATSKQGYGYTF. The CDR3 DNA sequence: TGTGCCACCAGTAAACAGGGTTATGGCTACACCTTC.

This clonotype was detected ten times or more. The CDR3, as DNA: TGTGCCAGCAGTGAAGCTGGCGGGGGATCAGAGACCCAGTACTTC. Translating gives CASSEAGGGSETQYF. This chain links TRBV6-1 with TRBJ2-5; 7 bases agree with TRBD2. The germline V gene has CDR1 MNHNS and CDR2 SASEGT. The CDR3 is 15 amino acids. V was clipped by 0 bases and J by 4 bases; unmatched bases: 5.

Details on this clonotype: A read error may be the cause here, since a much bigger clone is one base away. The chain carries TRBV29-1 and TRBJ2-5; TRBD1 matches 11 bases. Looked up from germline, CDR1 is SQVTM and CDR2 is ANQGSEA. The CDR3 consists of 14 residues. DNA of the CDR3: TGCGGCGTTGAAAGGGGACAGGGGGGAGAGACCCAGTACTTC. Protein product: CGVERGQGGETQYF.

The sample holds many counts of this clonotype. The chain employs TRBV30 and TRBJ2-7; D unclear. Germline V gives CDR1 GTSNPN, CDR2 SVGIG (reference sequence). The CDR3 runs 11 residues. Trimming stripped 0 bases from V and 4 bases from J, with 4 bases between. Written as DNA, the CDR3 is TGTGCCTGGAGTGTAACTTACGAGCAGTACTTC. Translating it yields CAWSVTYEQYF.

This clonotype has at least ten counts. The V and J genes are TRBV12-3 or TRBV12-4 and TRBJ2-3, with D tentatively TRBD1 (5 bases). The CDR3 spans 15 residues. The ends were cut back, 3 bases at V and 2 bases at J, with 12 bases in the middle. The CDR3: CASSLGRWLTDTQYF. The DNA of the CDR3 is TGTGCCAGCAGTTTGGGGCGGTGGCTCACAGATACGCAGTATTTT.

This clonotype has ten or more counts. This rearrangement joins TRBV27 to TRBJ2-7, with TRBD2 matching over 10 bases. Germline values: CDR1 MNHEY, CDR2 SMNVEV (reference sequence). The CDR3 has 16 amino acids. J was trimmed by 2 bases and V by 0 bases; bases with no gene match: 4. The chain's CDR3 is CASSLSWTSGAYEQYF. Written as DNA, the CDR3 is TGTGCCAGCAGTTTATCATGGACTAGCGGAGCCTACGAGCAGTACTTC.